This TCR beta chain was captured in a study of shared clonotypes between healthy human individuals (dated by TCRdb to the early 2020s). General notes on the study: Three men and two women, aged 18 to 49 years, made up the cohort. For each donor, three plates each were used for CD4 naive and CD4 memory, two plates were used for CD8 naive, and one plate was used for CD8 memory. Per donor, leukapheresis produced somewhere between about 0.8 and 9.5 billion PBMCs. Different laboratories and diverse techniques were used to prepare libraries and sequence TCR repertoires, to increase sequencing depth and limit assay-specific biases. Blood TCR repertoires of five healthy adults were deeply sequenced to estimate repertoire size and the extent of clonotype sharing between individuals.

The donors were healthy, HIV-negative adults with no recently reported acute infections or vaccinations. Only Caucasian adults living in Nashville, Tennessee, USA were represented among the donors. CD4+ T cells were enriched by magnetic negative selection, after which naive cells were positively selected on CD45RA and the negative fraction was taken as the memory subset. Blood was collected by leukapheresis, and PBMCs were isolated by Ficoll-Histopaque density gradient centrifugation and then cryopreserved in liquid nitrogen vapor phase. Analytical flow cytometry was used to check the purity and quantity of each magnetically sorted T cell population. Genomic DNA was isolated from each sorted fraction and quantified by UV absorbance on a Nanodrop 2000c. Here is what the overall study found, with its caveats: Because the study included only a small number of donors, the genetic and exposure-history diversity represented was limited. Higher generation probabilities were observed for clonotypes shared by all four sorted-subset donors than for non-shared clonotypes. Naive subsets generally had larger estimated clonotype richness than memory subsets. Rarefaction of sorted-subset datasets indicated incomplete sequencing despite the large sequencing depth. Sampling was limited to blood, and TCR repertoires in tissue likely differ from TCR repertoires in blood. Based on pairwise subsampling, the degree of clonotype sharing among donors was expected to be affected by sequencing depth. When a handful of donors were compared, the shared fraction of clonotypes was about 5% for naive CD4, about 4% for naive CD8, more than 2% for memory CD4, and approximately 0.4% for memory CD8.

Using the deep immunoSEQ assay, TCR CDR3 regions were amplified from genomic DNA by multiplex PCR. For each cell subset, the extracted genomic DNA was distributed evenly across all wells of several immunoSEQ 96-well plates, and each plate served as one replicate. For sorted subsets, roughly 200 ng of genomic DNA, equivalent to some 33,000 T cell genomes, went into each replicate PCR. Purified libraries were quantified with a Qubit 3.0 fluorometer, sized on a Bioanalyzer 2100, and re-quantified with the KAPA Library Quantification kit. Every immunoSEQ 96-well plate was sequenced on a dedicated single-read 150-cycle Illumina NextSeq 550 flow cell. Turning to the authors' computational methods: Because the immunoSEQ output held only junctional sequences and lacked quality scores, the filtering could not match the filtering applied to full-length reads. To assign V/J genes and CDR3, sequences were annotated against IMGT germline references using PyIR, a Python wrapper for IgBLAST v1.9. Reads were filtered out if the reads had weak V/J assignments (E-value above 1e-6), no CDR3, stop codons, out-of-frame junctions, or ambiguous translated residues. V3J clonotypes were defined by identical inferred V gene, J gene, and CDR3 amino acid sequence. To compute the percentage overlap between repertoires, the number of shared unique clonotypes was divided by the size of the smaller repertoire. Richness of each repertoire was evaluated using RTK rarefaction, the Chao1 estimator, and Recon v2.1 estimates of unobserved clonotypes. OLGA was used to compute generation probabilities for all TCRbeta clonotypes that the gDNA method yielded from a handful of donors. Not all clones reach the TCRdb copy of this immuneACCESS table, which keeps in-frame sequences only. Checked studies attribute under half of the gap to unresolved V genes and leave the rest unexplained. The D gene and trimming were derived from the DNA, and the V and J assignments and clone size from that table. The sample table lists some 1.5 million clones, around 97% of them with a count of one. Of the sample, 0.95% to 1.5% is held by the ten largest clones.

For this clone: What this receptor recognizes is not known. The sample holds no much larger clone one base away, and base qualities are not on file.

The germline ends are 18 bases apart after V is trimmed by 6 bases and J by 7 bases. The CDR3 sequence holds 14 residues, the cysteine and phenylalanine included. The kept DNA is CDR3 alone, 42 bases in frame from the first base. The germline V gene (reference sequence) sets CDR1 to LNHDA and CDR2 to SQIVND. This clonotype was obtained from a man aged 25-45 years in good health. Sequences were obtained from naive CD4+ T cells sorted from blood. The cell subset or site label of this sample denotes: CD45RA+ positively selected. The chain couples TRBV19 to TRBJ2-5; the best D guess is TRBD2, with 5 bases matching. Here is the DNA: TGTGCCAGTAGCAGCATGGACTCGCCGGGGACCCAGTACTTC. Translated, it gives CASSSMDSPGTQYF.